A single sample is the source of the 3 T cell receptor beta chains below, sequenced in a study of regulatory T cells in long-lasting Graves disease. This sample's time point: persistent/refractory GD, antithyroid drugs over 5 years with positive TRAb. RNA from PBMCs was the source of the TCR library. For TCR beta, libraries came from iRepertoire HTBI primers and Arm-PCR of CDR3 regions. TCRdb analysed the multiplex PCR reads with MiXCR anew, one entry per CDR3 protein. Among some 420,000 distinct CDR3 sequences listed, around a fifth were seen once. This specimen consisted of peripheral blood mononuclear cells (PBMCs), obtained when the disease was refractory, from a patient treated with antithyroid drugs. Receptors were obtained from a female donor with Graves disease.

In this sample, this clonotype turned up many times. The rearrangement uses TRBV18 and TRBJ2-5; D not certain. From germline, CDR1 is KGHSH and CDR2 LQKENI. This CDR3 region has 12 residues. V shed 4 bases and J shed 6 bases, with 9 bases lying between them. For the CDR3, the DNA is TGTGCCAGCTCACGCGACGAAAAGACCCAGTACTTC. This translates into CASSRDEKTQYF.

This clonotype came up many times. The V and J genes are TRBV12-3 or TRBV12-4 and TRBJ1-1; D gene unclear. The V gene lost 6 bases and the J gene lost 7 bases, with 15 bases spanning the gap. The CDR3 length is 13 residues. CDR3 nucleotide sequence: TGTGCCAGCAGGCAGCAGGCCGTTAATGAAGCTTTCTTT. This translates into CASRQQAVNEAFF.

This clonotype was observed a few times. The chain employs TRBV4-3 and TRBJ1-1; D unresolved. V lost 1 base, J lost 4 bases, and 13 bases lay in between. Germline values: CDR1 LGHNA, CDR2 YSLEER. The CDR3 totals 15 residues. Written as DNA, the CDR3 is TGCGCCAGCAGCCAAGTAGGCGGAGGGAGCACTGAAGCTTTCTTT. Protein sequence: CASSQVGGGSTEAFF.